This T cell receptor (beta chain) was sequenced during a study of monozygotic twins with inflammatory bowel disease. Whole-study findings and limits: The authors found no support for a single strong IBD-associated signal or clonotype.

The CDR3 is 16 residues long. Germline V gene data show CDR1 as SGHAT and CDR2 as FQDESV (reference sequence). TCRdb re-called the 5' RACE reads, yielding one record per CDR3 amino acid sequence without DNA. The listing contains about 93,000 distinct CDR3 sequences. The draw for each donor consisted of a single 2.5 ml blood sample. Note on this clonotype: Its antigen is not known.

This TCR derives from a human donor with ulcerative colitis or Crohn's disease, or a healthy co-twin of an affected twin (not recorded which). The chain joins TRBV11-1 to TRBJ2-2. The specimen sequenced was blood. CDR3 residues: CASSRTASTNTGELFF.